The entry below describes one T cell receptor beta chain. This entry comes from a study of lymphopenia after photon versus proton radiotherapy. CDR3 length: 13 amino acids. V lost 5 bases and J lost 1, with 11 bases in between. Germline V CDR1 and CDR2: GTSNPN, SVGIG (reference sequence). Data came from immunoSEQ multiplex PCR; TCRdb stores just in-frame clones and leaves some out. The table shows fewer than 65,000 clones, with around 87% occurring only once. This TCR was recovered from a man aged 35-49 years with gastric cancer. Source: peripheral blood, taken from a patient treated with photon-based radiotherapy. This chain connects TRBV30 to TRBJ1-1; tentatively, D is TRBD1 (5 bases). CDR3 amino acids: CAWGNGGNTEAFF. The DNA for the CDR3 is TGTGCCTGGGGTAATGGGGGGAACACTGAAGCTTTCTTT.